Below, 20 T cell receptor beta chains from the same sample are listed, as sequenced in a study of CD8+ T cells in alopecia areata. Treatment defined: oral pan-JAK inhibitor, 5-10 mg twice daily. Reverse transcribed after extraction, RNA yielded cDNA as the sequencing template. The data were produced by immunoSEQ multiplex PCR, yet TCRdb's version contains in-frame clones alone and is incomplete. Of about 280,000 clones listed, 58% were seen once; the top ten hold under 2%. This specimen was CD4+ T cells sorted from blood, taken at week 24, from a patient treated with tofacitinib. These receptors all come from a human donor with alopecia areata.

The chain links TRBV4-2 to TRBJ2-1; perhaps D is TRBD1 or TRBD2 (5 bases each). V dropped 0 bases and J dropped 2 bases, with 14 bases sitting between them. The CDR3 is 17 amino acids. Per germline, CDR1 LGHNA and CDR2 YNFKEQ. The CDR3 DNA sequence: TGTGCCAGCAGCCAAGATCCGGGGCTAGCCCCCTACAATGAGCAGTTCTTC. It encodes CASSQDPGLAPYNEQFF.

V gene TRBV5-1 combines with J gene TRBJ2-1; 13 nucleotides match TRBD2. J gave up 8 bases and V 0 bases, and 5 bases lay outside the gene matches. This CDR3 has 16 amino acids. Germline V lookup: CDR1 SGHRS, CDR2 YFSETQ. The CDR3, as DNA: TGCGCCAGCAGCTTGGCGGGACTAGCGGGGTGGGATGAGCAGTTCTTC. Translated: CASSLAGLAGWDEQFF.

The V gene is TRBV11-3, the J gene TRBJ2-5; tentative D call: TRBD1 (7 bases). V was shortened by 4 bases and J by 5 bases, with 8 bases between the two germline ends. CDR1 is SGHNT and CDR2 is YENEEA in the germline V gene. The CDR3 runs 12 residues. In DNA, the CDR3 is TGTGCCAGCAGCTCAGGGGGGGAGACCCAGTACTTC. Translating it yields CASSSGGETQYF.

The chain joins TRBV27 to TRBJ1-4; D ambiguous. V was pared by 6 bases and J by 3 bases, with 8 bases between. The CDR3 runs 13 residues. Germline V gene sequence: CDR1 MNHEY, CDR2 SMNVEV (reference sequence). The CDR3 DNA follows: TGTGCCAGCAGCCGCGGGGCTAATGAAAAACTGTTTTTT. Translating gives CASSRGANEKLFF. The whole variable domain, filled in from reference TRBV27 and TRBJ1-4, reads EAQVTQNPRYLITVTGKKLTVTCSQNMNHEYMSWYRQDPGLGLRQIYYSMNVEVTDKGDVPEGYKVSRKEKRNFPLILESPSPNQTSLYFCASSRGANEKLFFGSGTQLSVL.

The chain uses TRBV6-1 and TRBJ2-7; TRBD2 matches 9 bases. The CDR3 totals 15 residues. CDR1 and CDR2 (germline): MNHNS, SASEGT. The ends lost 6 bases at V and 2 bases at J; junction bases unmatched: 8. The CDR3 loop is CASSPGLATTYEQYF. CDR3 nucleotides: TGTGCCAGCAGCCCGGGACTAGCAACAACCTACGAGCAGTACTTC.

The J gene is TRBJ2-7, the V gene TRBV5-1; 7 bases fit TRBD1. CDR3 length equals 13 residues. Trimming cost V 5 bases and J 5 bases; bases outside gene matches: 7. Germline V gives CDR1 SGHRS, CDR2 YFSETQ. CDR3 nucleotide sequence: TGCGCCAGCAGGGGACAGATCGAGGACGAGCAGTACTTC. Amino acid sequence: CASRGQIEDEQYF.

This sequence joins TRBV30 and TRBJ1-1, with D possibly matching TRBD1 (5 bases). Germline assignment: CDR1 GTSNPN and CDR2 SVGIG (reference sequence). V lost 5 bases to trimming and J lost 2 bases, with 9 bases between them. The CDR3 length is 12 residues. The CDR3 spells CAWARGNTEAFF. Written as DNA, the CDR3 is TGTGCCTGGGCCCGGGGCAACACTGAAGCTTTCTTT.

This chain joins TRBV29-1 and TRBJ2-5, with unresolved D. The CDR3 runs 12 residues. The germline gives CDR1 SQVTM, CDR2 ANQGSEA. The germline V and J ends were trimmed by 0 bases and 4 bases, with 6 bases remaining between them. The CDR3 here is CSVEDPGETQYF. CDR3 sequence (DNA): TGCAGCGTTGAAGACCCCGGAGAGACCCAGTACTTC.

This chain connects TRBV15 to TRBJ2-3, with D possibly TRBD2 on 7 matching bases. The CDR3 length is 16 residues. Germline CDR1 LNHNV, CDR2 YYDKDF (reference sequence). Trimming took off 0 bases at V and 1 base at J, with 11 bases between the two ends. The CDR3 DNA sequence: TGTGCCACCAGCAGAGAAGGGGGGGCCGGCACAGATACGCAGTATTTT. It is translated as CATSREGGAGTDTQYF. Filled out from reference TRBV15 and TRBJ2-3, the complete variable domain reads DAMVIQNPRYQVTQFGKPVTLSCSQTLNHNVMYWYQQKSSQAPKLLFHYYDKDFNNEADTPDNFQSRRPNTSFCFLDIRSPGLGDTAMYLCATSREGGAGTDTQYFGPGTRLTVL.

For this clone: At the DNA level, this CDR3 is encoded by other sequences in the same sample as well. CDR3 bases: TGTGCCAGCAGTGGACAGCCGAACACTGAAGCTTTCTTT. The encoded protein is CASSGQPNTEAFF. The V and J genes are TRBV2 and TRBJ1-1, with D possibly TRBD1 on 5 matching bases. CDR1 SNHLY and CDR2 FYNNEI come from the germline V gene. The CDR3 extends over 13 amino acids. The V end was cut by 4 bases, the J end by 1 base, with 7 bases between.

The gene calls are TRBV4-2 and TRBJ2-3, with no clear D. This CDR3 contains 13 residues. Germline CDR1 and CDR2: LGHNA and YNFKEQ. With 4 bases removed from V and 5 bases from J, the gap between germline ends came to 10 bases. The CDR3, as DNA: TGTGCCAGCAGCCCTCTTTCGGTAGATACGCAGTATTTT. The encoded protein is CASSPLSVDTQYF.

The rearrangement uses TRBV9 and TRBJ1-2, with TRBD1 identical over 8 bases. J gave up 8 bases and V 4 bases, and 10 bases lay outside the gene matches. CDR1 and CDR2 from the germline V gene are SGDLS and YYNGEE. The CDR3 consists of 14 residues. The CDR3 protein is CASSSTQGARGYTF. The CDR3 coding sequence is TGTGCCAGCAGCTCCACGCAGGGGGCGCGGGGCTACACCTTC. Combining the CDR3 with reference TRBV9 and TRBJ1-2 gives the whole variable domain DSGVTQTPKHLITATGQRVTLRCSPRSGDLSVYWYQQSLDQGLQFLIQYYNGEERAKGNILERFSAQQFPDLHSELNLSSLELGDSALYFCASSSTQGARGYTFGSGTRLTVV.

This CDR3 is CAWIPRGQETQYF. The CDR3, as DNA: TGTGCCTGGATACCGCGAGGCCAAGAGACCCAGTACTTC. The chain carries TRBV30 and TRBJ2-5, with D hard to call. There are 13 residues in the CDR3. Germline-derived CDR1 and CDR2 are GTSNPN and SVGIG (reference sequence). V lost 4 bases and J 1 base, leaving 10 bases between the germline ends.

This rearrangement joins TRBV28 to TRBJ1-5, with D perhaps matching TRBD1 (5 bases). V lost 6 bases to trimming and J lost 1 base, with 13 bases between them. The CDR3 covers 15 residues. Germline CDR1 MDHEN, CDR2 SYDVKM. The CDR3 reads CASRPAGQSNQPQHF. CDR3 nucleotides: TGTGCCAGCAGGCCGGCGGGGCAGAGCAATCAGCCCCAGCATTTT.

The chain is built from TRBV5-4 and TRBJ2-5; D might be TRBD1 or TRBD2, each matching 5 bases. Trimming took 4 bases from V and 5 from J, leaving 15 bases between them. Germline V lookup: CDR1 SGHNT, CDR2 YYREEE (reference sequence). The CDR3 is made up of 14 amino acids. CDR3 nucleotide sequence: TGTGCCAGCAGCCGAGTTGGGGGTGGGGAGACCCAGTACTTC. Amino acids: CASSRVGGGETQYF.

The CDR3 nucleotides read TGTGCCTGGTCCCCTTCGCGGGGGGGCTTGGCAGATACGCAGTATTTT. It encodes CAWSPSRGGLADTQYF. This chain connects TRBV30 to TRBJ2-3, with TRBD2 matching over 9 bases. The germline CDR1 and CDR2 sequences are GTSNPN and SVGIG (reference sequence). The CDR3 covers 16 residues. J was trimmed by 4 bases and V by 5 bases; bases with no gene match: 13.

This clone turned up a few times. The V call is TRBV7-9, the J call TRBJ1-6; tentative D call: TRBD1 (6 bases). The CDR3 length is 12 residues. V gave up 4 bases and J gave up 10 bases, with 8 bases separating them. The V gene's germline CDR1 is SEHNR and CDR2 FQNEAQ (reference sequence). In DNA form, the CDR3 reads TGTGCCAGCAGCTGGGACAACTCACCCCTCCACTTT. It encodes CASSWDNSPLHF.

This clone was recorded only once. The V call is TRBV7-8, the J call TRBJ1-2; no clear D gene. The CDR3 sequence is 16 residues long. Trimming pared 5 bases from V and 8 bases from J, leaving 24 bases between. Germline CDR1 reads SGHVS; CDR2 reads FQNEAQ. The CDR3: CASSIRTAPQEWGYTF. Written as DNA, the CDR3 is TGTGCCAGCAGCATAAGGACGGCCCCTCAGGAATGGGGCTACACCTTC.

This chain uses TRBV6-5 with TRBJ2-1; D could derive from TRBD1 or TRBD2 (6 bases each). Between the trimmed V and J ends, which lost 5 bases and 7 bases, there was a span of 15 bases. The CDR3 has 14 amino acids. Germline CDR1 and CDR2: MNHEY and SVGAGI. The CDR3 nucleotides are TGTGCCAGCAGTGTCCCCGGGGGCCGGAATGAGCAGTTCTTC. Translating it yields CASSVPGGRNEQFF.

The rearrangement uses TRBV9 and TRBJ2-5; either TRBD1 or TRBD2 may fit D (5 bases each). Germline CDR1 SGDLS, CDR2 YYNGEE. The CDR3 sequence is 15 residues long. The V and J ends lost 4 bases and 4 bases respectively, with 17 bases between them. The CDR3 DNA sequence: TGTGCCAGCAGCCCCCGCACCGGGACCTTAGAGACCCAGTACTTC. Translation gives CASSPRTGTLETQYF.